This T cell receptor beta chain derives from a study of Ad26.COV2.S vaccination and SARS-CoV-2 variants. Study in general: The trial was COV1001 and the donor's arm was Ad26.COV2.S.

Comment on this clone: Its target is unknown.

Germline CDR1 and CDR2: SGHDT and YYEEEE. The CDR3 is made up of 16 amino acids. Losses at the gene ends were 4 bases for V and 5 bases for J; bases not matched to a gene: 12. Findings and caveats of the study: Ad26.COV2.S recipients had broader spike-specific TCRs (P = 0.0014).

Treatment specified: about 20 received Ad26.COV2.S at low or high dose, single or two shots; about 5 received placebo; per-sample allocation not given. The samples were gathered on day 63 after the first injection of vaccine or placebo. An Ad26 vector expressing Wuhan-strain SARS-CoV-2 spike served as the vaccine. The protocol was immunoSEQ multiplex PCR, while the TCRdb copy is restricted to in-frame clones and leaves out a portion. The sample includes roughly 380,000 clones, around 87% of them seen just once. The clonotype originates from a person aged 18-65 years who received the Ad26.COV2.S COVID-19 vaccine or a placebo. The sequenced sample was peripheral blood, obtained in a trial of Ad26.COV2.S vaccine versus placebo. The chain employs TRBV5-6 and TRBJ2-5, with TRBD1 matching over 9 bases. The CDR3 coding sequence is TGTGCCAGCAGCCCGCCTAACCACGGGACAGGGGAGACCCAGTACTTC. Protein sequence: CASSPPNHGTGETQYF.